The T cell receptor beta chain under discussion was sequenced for a study of CD8+ T cells in alopecia areata. Study-level information: The duration of tofacitinib was 6 to 18 months, with 6 months off drug afterward. General study findings and limits: Higher clonality than in normal scalp was seen in lesional scalp, especially alopecia totalis/universalis. Normal-skin resident alphabeta T cells also appear among scalp sample sequences.

As concerns this clone: Its cognate antigen is unknown.

As for treatment: oral pan-JAK inhibitor, 5-10 mg twice daily. Peripheral blood and lesional scalp punch biopsies came from alopecia areata patients. Trimming shortened V by 3 bases and J by 2 bases, and 10 bases separated the two germline ends. CDR3 length equals 14 residues. Germline loops: CDR1 SEHNR, CDR2 FQNEAQ (reference sequence). Reverse transcription of extracted RNA yielded cDNA, which provided the sequencing template. The method was immunoSEQ multiplex PCR; TCRdb's version includes in-frame clones alone and lacks a portion of them. The sample yields fewer than 5,500 clones, roughly 60% seen once.

The chain carries TRBV7-9 and TRBJ2-5; the D is unclear. Sequenced material: skin, taken at week 4, from a patient treated with tofacitinib. The source of this sequence is a human donor with alopecia areata. The CDR3 region is CASSFTEIQETQYF. As DNA, the CDR3 is TGTGCCAGCAGCTTCACAGAGATTCAAGAGACCCAGTACTTC. Full variable domain (outside the CDR3, taken from reference TRBV7-9 and TRBJ2-5): DTGVSQNPRHKITKRGQNVTFRCDPISEHNRLYWYRQTLGQGPEFLTYFQNEAQLEKSRLLSDRFSAERPKGSFSTLEIQRTEQGDSAMYLCASSFTEIQETQYFGPGTRLLVL.